Each of the 10 T cell receptor beta chains below was sequenced from the same sample in a study of T cells in Graves' hyperthyroidism and ophthalmopathy. Template material for amplifying TCR beta CDR3 regions consisted of RNA transcripts. First-round RT-PCR of the TCR CDR3 relied on the HTBI primer set. TCRdb re-analysed the multiplex PCR reads in MiXCR, keeping a single row per CDR3 protein. The repertoire has fewer than 650,000 distinct CDR3 sequences, over 11% of them found once; the top ten carry around 5.4%. The sample consisted of blood. These receptor sequences come from a woman aged 25 to 39 with Graves' hyperthyroidism that later progressed to Graves' ophthalmopathy.

This clonotype was observed a handful of times. The J gene is TRBJ1-5, the V gene TRBV2; possibly TRBD1 for D (6 bases). This CDR3 region has 13 residues. V lost 8 bases to trimming and J lost 3 bases, with 11 bases between them. Germline CDR1 SNHLY, CDR2 FYNNEI. CDR3 sequence reads: CASRDTINQPQHF. CDR3 sequence (DNA): TGTGCCAGCCGGGACACCATCAATCAGCCCCAGCATTTT.

The table lists this clonotype with a few counts. The J gene is TRBJ2-7, the V gene TRBV6-2 or TRBV6-3; 10 nucleotides line up with TRBD1. The junction had 10 bases not matched to a gene; V was cut back by 6 bases and J by 5 bases. Germline CDR1 reads MNHEY; CDR2 reads SVGEGT. This CDR3 has 15 amino acids. The CDR3 region has the DNA TGTGCCAGCAGGGAGGCCGGGACAGGGGACGACGAGCAGTACTTC. Translated, it gives CASREAGTGDDEQYF.

This clonotype has only one observation. The chain couples TRBV2 to TRBJ1-1; D ambiguous. Germline loops: CDR1 SNHLY, CDR2 FYNNEI. V was clipped by 3 bases and J by 3 bases, with 17 bases between them. The CDR3 extends over 16 amino acids. CDR3: CASSEDTPLADTEAFF. CDR3 nucleotide sequence: TGTGCCAGCAGTGAGGATACTCCTCTGGCTGACACTGAAGCTTTCTTT. Using reference TRBV2 and TRBJ1-1 for the parts outside the CDR3, the full variable domain is EPEVTQTPSHQVTQMGQEVILRCVPISNHLYFYWYRQILGQKVEFLVSFYNNEISEKSEIFDDQFSVERPDGSNFTLKIRSTKLEDSAMYFCASSEDTPLADTEAFFGQGTRLTVV.

This clonotype turned up a few times. The chain joins TRBV7-8 to TRBJ2-7, with 12 bases matching TRBD2. This CDR3 spans 18 amino acids. Per germline, CDR1 SGHVS and CDR2 FQNEAQ. The ends lost 1 base at V and 7 bases at J; junction bases unmatched: 14. The CDR3 DNA sequence: TGTGCCAGCAGCTTAGGACTAGCGGGAGTTCCCATCGGAAAAGAGCAGTACTTC. Protein: CASSLGLAGVPIGKEQYF. Combining the CDR3 with reference TRBV7-8 and TRBJ2-7 gives the whole variable domain GAGVSQSPRYKVAKRGQDVALRCDPISGHVSLFWYQQALGQGPEFLTYFQNEAQLDKSGLPSDRFFAERPEGSVSTLKIQRTQQEDSAVYLCASSLGLAGVPIGKEQYFGPGTRLTVT.

This clonotype was counted at least ten times. V is TRBV7-3 and J is TRBJ1-1; the match to TRBD1 covers 7 bases. V was clipped by 5 bases and J by 6 bases; unmatched bases: 6. Per germline, CDR1 SGHTA and CDR2 FQGTGA. The CDR3 is made up of 13 amino acids. The CDR3, as DNA: TGTGCCAGCAGCGTCGCCACAGGGGCTGAAGCTTTCTTT. Amino acid sequence: CASSVATGAEAFF.

As DNA, the CDR3 is TGTGCCAGCAGCTTAAATCCGGGGGATCGATATGGCTACACCTTC. Its protein is CASSLNPGDRYGYTF. The chain combines TRBV7-3 with TRBJ1-2, with a weak D call TRBD1 (5 bases). Germline V lookup: CDR1 SGHTA, CDR2 FQGTGA. Trimming removed 1 base at V and 5 bases at J, with 14 bases between. The CDR3 length is 15 residues.

There are many counts of this clonotype. J is TRBJ2-7 and V is TRBV9; D may be TRBD1 or TRBD2 (5 bases each). The germline CDR1 and CDR2 sequences are SGDLS and YYNGEE. The CDR3 spans 12 residues. V lost 0 bases to trimming and J lost 7 bases, with 8 bases between them. CDR3 DNA sequence: TGTGCCAGCAGCGTAGACGGGACGGAGCAGTACTTC. Translation gives CASSVDGTEQYF.

This clonotype has a handful of counts. The J gene is TRBJ1-4, the V gene TRBV15; D is perhaps TRBD1 (5 bases). The V end was cut by 0 bases, the J end by 8 bases, with 13 bases between. CDR1 and CDR2 from the germline V gene are LNHNV and YYDKDF (reference sequence). The CDR3 is 15 residues long. The CDR3 sequence: CATSRDKGPQEKLFF. CDR3 sequence (DNA): TGTGCCACCAGCAGAGACAAGGGGCCACAAGAAAAACTGTTTTTT.

The chain uses TRBV9 and TRBJ2-5; 7 positions agree with TRBD1. This CDR3 spans 17 amino acids. Germline V CDR1 and CDR2: SGDLS, YYNGEE. Germline trimming cut 4 bases from V and 4 bases from J; bases unmatched to any gene: 16. The CDR3 loop reads CASSSTTGHIRGETQYF. The CDR3 nucleotides are TGTGCCAGCAGCTCTACGACAGGGCACATTCGTGGAGAGACCCAGTACTTC.

This clonotype was detected a few times. The V and J genes are TRBV9 and TRBJ1-2; D is perhaps TRBD1 (5 bases). This CDR3 spans 15 amino acids. Germline V CDR1 and CDR2: SGDLS, YYNGEE. Trimming removed 0 bases from V and 4 bases from J, with 13 bases in between. The CDR3 coding sequence is TGTGCCAGCAGCGTAGCTGGGGGGGACCCCTATGGCTACACCTTC. Protein sequence: CASSVAGGDPYGYTF.